This T cell receptor (beta chain) was sequenced for a study of cytomegalovirus exposure and HLA in healthy donors. Germline V CDR1 and CDR2: LNHDA, SQIVND (reference sequence). The V end was cut by 2 bases, the J end by 1 base, with 9 bases between. The CDR3 sequence is 14 residues long. The PCR ran on 60 Vbeta and 13 Jbeta primers. Generated by immunoSEQ multiplex PCR, the TCRdb table keeps only in-frame clones and is missing some. The data contain 100,000 or so clones, approximately 77% of them singletons. Sequencing used PBMCs. The receptor comes from a human donor in good health. The V and J genes are TRBV19 and TRBJ2-7; D may be TRBD1 (5 bases). The CDR3 nucleotides read TGTGCCAGTAGTATAAGCCAGGGTTCCTACGAGCAGTACTTC. This encodes CASSISQGSYEQYF.